This TCR beta chain was retrieved from a study of blood T cell repertoires in COVID-19. Study-wide background: COVID-19 samples from acute and convalescent phases originated in the United States, Italy and Spain. T cells, B-cell-depleted T cells, or PBMCs provided the cDNA or gDNA that served as material.

In the authors' workflow: Amplification of reference gene primers provided the estimated nucleated cell counts. Profiling relied on immunoSEQ multiplex PCR, and the TCRdb table lists in-frame clones only, not all of them. V and J calls and clone size follow that table, whereas D and trimming were derived from the DNA. The table has approximately 230,000 clones, around 80% seen once. Germline V gives CDR1 MGHRA, CDR2 YSYEKL. CDR3 length: 15 residues. V shed 3 bases, J shed 1 base, and the junction held 4 bases outside the gene matches. This sequence originates from a woman in her forties with active or convalescent COVID-19. This chain uses TRBV4-1 with TRBJ1-2; 8 positions agree with TRBD1. The material sequenced was peripheral blood. This CDR3 reads CASSHLGQGNYGYTF. The CDR3 coding sequence is TGCGCCAGCAGCCACCTAGGACAGGGTAACTATGGCTACACCTTC.